A selection of T cell receptor beta chains follows, all from one sample in a study of memory CD4+ T cells and cytomegalovirus serostatus. Using immunoSEQ multiplex PCR, the repertoire was profiled, and TCRdb retains in-frame clones only, with some absent. The sample has around 50,000 clones, about 73% seen once. The sample consisted of memory CD4+ T cells from blood. Receptor source: an adult in good health and CMV-seronegative. CDR3s leave out the opening cysteine and the closing phenylalanine or tryptophan. Fields, in order: CDR3 protein, V gene, clone size. Expanded clones are given a class, and other clones once, few, many or no size at all.

cdr3_aa: ASNPGETQY; v_call: TRBV2; clone_size: once
cdr3_aa: ASSFTWADTQY; v_call: TRBV27; clone_size: NA
cdr3_aa: ASKTVSNTGELF; v_call: TRBV7-2; clone_size: NA
cdr3_aa: ASRTGQGEAF; v_call: TRBV6-4; clone_size: few
cdr3_aa: ASAREPTGEQY; v_call: TRBV9; clone_size: NA
cdr3_aa: ASSLGGQGNTGELF; v_call: TRBV7-2; clone_size: NA
cdr3_aa: ASGEVWSNQPQH; v_call: TRBV6-5; clone_size: NA
cdr3_aa: SVAGLAGNNEQF; v_call: TRBV29-1; clone_size: few
cdr3_aa: ASGGWGTEAF; v_call: TRBV28; clone_size: NA
cdr3_aa: ASTQNYGTSGAGELF; v_call: TRBV19; clone_size: few
cdr3_aa: ASSLAGTGSEKLF; v_call: TRBV5-4; clone_size: NA
cdr3_aa: ASSQTIATYEQY; v_call: TRBV7-8; clone_size: once
cdr3_aa: ASSLGVPRSYEQY; v_call: TRBV5-1; clone_size: few
cdr3_aa: ASETGGRETQY; v_call: TRBV6-1; clone_size: NA
cdr3_aa: ASSYRPGQGALKLF; v_call: TRBV6-6; clone_size: NA
cdr3_aa: ASRSPIVRETQY; v_call: TRBV6-5; clone_size: NA
cdr3_aa: ASSWGGSSSGNTIY; v_call: TRBV7-9; clone_size: NA